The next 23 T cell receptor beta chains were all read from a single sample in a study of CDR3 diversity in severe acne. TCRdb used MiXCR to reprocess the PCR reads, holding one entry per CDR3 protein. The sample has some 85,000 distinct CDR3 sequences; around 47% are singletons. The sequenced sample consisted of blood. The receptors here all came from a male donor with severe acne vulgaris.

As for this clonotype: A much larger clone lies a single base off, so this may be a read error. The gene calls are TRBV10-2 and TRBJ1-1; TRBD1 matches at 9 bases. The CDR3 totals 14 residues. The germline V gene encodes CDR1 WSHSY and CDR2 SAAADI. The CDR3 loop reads CASSEYRGHTGAFF. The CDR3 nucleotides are TGCGCCAGCAGTGAGTACAGGGGGCACACTGGAGCTTTCTTT.

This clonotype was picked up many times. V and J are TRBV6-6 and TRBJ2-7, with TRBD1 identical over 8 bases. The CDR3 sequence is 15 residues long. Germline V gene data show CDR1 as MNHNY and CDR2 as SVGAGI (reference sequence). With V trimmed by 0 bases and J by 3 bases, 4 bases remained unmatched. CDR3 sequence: CASSYSGQGDYEQYF. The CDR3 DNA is TGTGCCAGCAGTTACTCTGGACAGGGAGACTACGAGCAGTACTTC.

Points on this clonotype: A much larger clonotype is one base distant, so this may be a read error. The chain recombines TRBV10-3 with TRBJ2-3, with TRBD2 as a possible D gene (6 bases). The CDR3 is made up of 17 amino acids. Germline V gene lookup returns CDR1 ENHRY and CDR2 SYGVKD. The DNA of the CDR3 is TGTGCCATCAGTAATCAATTAGCGGTTTCTAGCACAGATACGCGGTATTTT. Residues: CAISNQLAVSSTDTRYF.

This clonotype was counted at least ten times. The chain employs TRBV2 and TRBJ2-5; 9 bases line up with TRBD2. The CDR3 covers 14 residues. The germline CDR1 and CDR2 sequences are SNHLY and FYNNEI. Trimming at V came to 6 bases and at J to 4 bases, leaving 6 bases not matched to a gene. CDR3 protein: CASSGTSMRETQYF. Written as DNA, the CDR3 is TGTGCCAGCAGCGGGACTAGCATGAGAGAGACCCAGTACTTC.

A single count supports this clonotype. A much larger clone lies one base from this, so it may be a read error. CDR3 in amino acids: CASRNSNQPQHF. In DNA form, the CDR3 reads TGTGCCAGCAGAAATAGCAATCAGCCCCAGCATTTT. The rearrangement links TRBV25-1 to TRBJ1-5; D unclear. CDR1 MGHDK and CDR2 SYGVNS come from the germline V gene. The V end lost 6 bases, the J end lost 0 bases, and 3 bases lay between the germline ends. There are 12 residues in the CDR3.

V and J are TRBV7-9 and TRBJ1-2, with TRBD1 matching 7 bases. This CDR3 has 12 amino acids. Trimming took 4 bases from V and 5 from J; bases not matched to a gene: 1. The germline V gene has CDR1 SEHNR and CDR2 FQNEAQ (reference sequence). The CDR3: CASSSRGYGYTF. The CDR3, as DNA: TGTGCCAGCAGCTCCAGGGGGTATGGCTACACCTTC.

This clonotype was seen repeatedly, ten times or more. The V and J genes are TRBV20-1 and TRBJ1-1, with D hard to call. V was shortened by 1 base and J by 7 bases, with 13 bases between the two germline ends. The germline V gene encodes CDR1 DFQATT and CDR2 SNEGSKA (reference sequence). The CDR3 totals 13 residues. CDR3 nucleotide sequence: TGCAGTGCTAGAGGGCGGGTTGACGTTGAAGCTTTCTTT. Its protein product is CSARGRVDVEAFF.

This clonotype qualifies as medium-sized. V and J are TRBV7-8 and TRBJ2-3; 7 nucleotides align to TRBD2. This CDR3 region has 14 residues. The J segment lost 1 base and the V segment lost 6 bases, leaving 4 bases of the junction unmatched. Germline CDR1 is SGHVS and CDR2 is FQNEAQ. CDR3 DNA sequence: TGTGCCAGCAGAGTTACTAGCGGCACAGATACGCAGTATTTT. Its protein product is CASRVTSGTDTQYF.

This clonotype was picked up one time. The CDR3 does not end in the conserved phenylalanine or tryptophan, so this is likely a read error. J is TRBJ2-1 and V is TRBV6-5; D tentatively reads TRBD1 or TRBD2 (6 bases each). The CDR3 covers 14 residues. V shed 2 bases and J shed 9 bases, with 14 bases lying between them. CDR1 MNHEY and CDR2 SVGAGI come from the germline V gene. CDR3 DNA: TGTGCCAGCAGTTACCGCGGGACACCCGCTGAGCAGTTCCTC. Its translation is CASSYRGTPAEQFL.

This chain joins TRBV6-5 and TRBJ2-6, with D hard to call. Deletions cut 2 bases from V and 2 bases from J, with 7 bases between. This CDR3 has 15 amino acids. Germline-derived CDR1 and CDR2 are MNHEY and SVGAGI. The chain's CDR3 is CASSYKSAGANVLTF. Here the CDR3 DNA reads TGTGCCAGCAGTTACAAGTCCGCTGGGGCCAACGTCCTGACTTTC.

CDR3 nucleotide sequence: TGTGCCAGCAGCTTCTCTATGGACAGTGCTTACGAGCAGTACTTC. Translation: CASSFSMDSAYEQYF. V usage is TRBV7-2 and J usage is TRBJ2-7; perhaps TRBD1 as D (6 bases). Germline values: CDR1 SGHTA, CDR2 FQGNSA. V lost 3 bases and J lost 4, with 16 bases in between. The CDR3 totals 15 residues.

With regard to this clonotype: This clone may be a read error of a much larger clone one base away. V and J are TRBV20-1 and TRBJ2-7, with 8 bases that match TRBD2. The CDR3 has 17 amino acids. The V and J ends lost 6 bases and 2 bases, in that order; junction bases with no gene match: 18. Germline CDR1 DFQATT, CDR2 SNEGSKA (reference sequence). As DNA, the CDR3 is TGCAGTGCCGACCCGCGGGGTCCGGCGCGGGGGGCCTACGAGCAGTACTTC. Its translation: CSADPRGPARGAYEQYF.

Here the CDR3 reads CASRGTSGTAAGELFF. As DNA, the CDR3 is TGTGCCAGCAGGGGGACTAGCGGGACTGCGGCCGGGGAGCTGTTTTTT. This chain uses TRBV11-2 with TRBJ2-2, with 13 bases aligning to TRBD2. The CDR3 is 16 residues long. Germline V gene sequence: CDR1 SGHAT, CDR2 FQNNGV. Trimming cost V 6 bases and J 6 bases; bases outside gene matches: 7. The whole variable domain, filled in from reference TRBV11-2 and TRBJ2-2, reads EAGVAQSPRYKIIEKRQSVAFWCNPISGHATLYWYQQILGQGPKLLIQFQNNGVVDDSQLPKDRFSAERLKGVDSTLKIQPAKLEDSAVYLCASRGTSGTAAGELFFGEGSRLTVL.

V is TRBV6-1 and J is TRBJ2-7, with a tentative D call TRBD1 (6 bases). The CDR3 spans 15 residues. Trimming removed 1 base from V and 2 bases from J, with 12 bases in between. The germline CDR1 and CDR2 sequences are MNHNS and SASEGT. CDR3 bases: TGTGCCAGCAGTGAAGGACAGGCCCTTCCCTACGAGCAGTACTTC. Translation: CASSEGQALPYEQYF.

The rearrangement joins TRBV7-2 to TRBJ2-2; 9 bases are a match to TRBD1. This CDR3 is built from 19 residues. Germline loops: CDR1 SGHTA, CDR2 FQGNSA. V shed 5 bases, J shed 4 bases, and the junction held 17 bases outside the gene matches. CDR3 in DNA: TGTGCCAGCAGCGCCTACAGGGGGCGAGCTTTTTTGCTCACCGGGGAGCTGTTTTTT. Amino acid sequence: CASSAYRGRAFLLTGELFF.

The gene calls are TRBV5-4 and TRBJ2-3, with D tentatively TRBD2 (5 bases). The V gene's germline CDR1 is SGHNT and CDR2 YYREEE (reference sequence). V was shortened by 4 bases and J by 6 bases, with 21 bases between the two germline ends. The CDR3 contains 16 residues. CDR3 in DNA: TGTGCCAGCAGCCTGAAATTTTTAGGGAGCTCTGATACGCAGTATTTT. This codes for CASSLKFLGSSDTQYF.

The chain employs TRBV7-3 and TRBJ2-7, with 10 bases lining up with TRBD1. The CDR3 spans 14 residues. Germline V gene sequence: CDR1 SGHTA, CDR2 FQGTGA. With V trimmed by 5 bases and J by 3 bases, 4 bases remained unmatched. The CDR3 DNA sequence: TGTGCCAGCAGCGACGGGACAGGGGACTACGAGCAGTACTTC. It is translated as CASSDGTGDYEQYF.

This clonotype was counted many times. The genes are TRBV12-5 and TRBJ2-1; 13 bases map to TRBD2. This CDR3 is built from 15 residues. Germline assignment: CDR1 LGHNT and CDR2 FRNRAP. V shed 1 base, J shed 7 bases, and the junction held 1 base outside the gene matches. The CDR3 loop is CASGLGTSGSNEQFF. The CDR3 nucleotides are TGTGCTAGTGGTTTGGGGACTAGCGGGAGTAATGAGCAGTTCTTC.

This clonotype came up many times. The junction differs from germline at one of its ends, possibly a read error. CDR3 region: CACSYPGDEQYF. The CDR3 DNA follows: TGTGCCTGCAGTTACCCTGGAGACGAGCAGTACTTC. The genes are TRBV6-6 and TRBJ2-7; D is ambiguous. Germline V lookup: CDR1 MNHNY, CDR2 SVGAGI (reference sequence). The CDR3 spans 12 residues.

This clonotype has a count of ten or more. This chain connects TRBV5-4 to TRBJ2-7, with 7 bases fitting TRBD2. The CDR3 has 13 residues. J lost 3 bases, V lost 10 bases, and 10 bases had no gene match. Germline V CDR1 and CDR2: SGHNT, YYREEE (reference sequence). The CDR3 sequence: CAGGEGPDYEQYF. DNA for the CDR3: TGTGCCGGGGGGGAAGGGCCGGACTACGAGCAGTACTTC.

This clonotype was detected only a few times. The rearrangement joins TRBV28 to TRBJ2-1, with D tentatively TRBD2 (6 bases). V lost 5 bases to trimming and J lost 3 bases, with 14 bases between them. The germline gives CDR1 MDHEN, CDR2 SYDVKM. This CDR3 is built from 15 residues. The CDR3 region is CASSRAGRGYNEQFF. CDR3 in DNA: TGTGCCAGCAGTCGAGCCGGGCGGGGCTACAATGAGCAGTTCTTC.

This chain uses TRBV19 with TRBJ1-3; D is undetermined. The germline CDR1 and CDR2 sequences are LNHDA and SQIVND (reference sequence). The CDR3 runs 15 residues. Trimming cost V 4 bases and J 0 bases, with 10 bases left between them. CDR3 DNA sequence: TGTGCCAGTAGTAACTCCGAAAGCTCTGGAAACACCATATATTTT. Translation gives CASSNSESSGNTIYF. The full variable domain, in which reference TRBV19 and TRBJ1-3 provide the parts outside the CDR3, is DGGITQSPKYLFRKEGQNVTLSCEQNLNHDAMYWYRQDPGQGLRLIYYSQIVNDFQKGDIAEGYSVSREKKESFPLTVTSAQKNPTAFYLCASSNSESSGNTIYFGEGSWLTVV.

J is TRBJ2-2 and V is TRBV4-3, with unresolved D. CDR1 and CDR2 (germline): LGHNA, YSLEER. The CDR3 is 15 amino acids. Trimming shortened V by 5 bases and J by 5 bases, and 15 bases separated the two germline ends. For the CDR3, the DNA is TGCGCCAGCAGCTCCCAGGACCGGCGTACCGGGGAGCTGTTTTTT. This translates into CASSSQDRRTGELFF.